Described below is a single T cell receptor (beta chain) sequence and its context. Antigen: not known. This specimen belongs to a study of Graves' ophthalmopathy and Graves' hyperthyroidism. Per the germline V gene, CDR1 is MNHEY and CDR2 is SMNVEV (reference sequence). V trimming: 6 bases; J trimming: 9 bases; junction bases outside the gene matches: 6. The length of the CDR3 is 12 residues. Diagnosis relied on clinical symptoms, serum thyroxine, TRAb, thyroid ultrasound and orbital computed tomography. As the starting material, roughly 9.8 ml of fresh peripheral blood yielded the PBMCs. Amplified material comprised TCR beta CDR3 regions derived from RNA transcripts. Amplification began with first-round RT-PCR using HTBI primers, then second-round multiplex PCR was performed. TCRdb recomputed calls from the multiplex PCR reads with MiXCR, one row per CDR3 protein. The table includes around 400,000 distinct CDR3 sequences, under 25% detected once.

Findings and limits, study-wide: The model flagged ophthalmopathy progression at approximately 70% sensitivity and nearly 75% specificity. Appearing in blood as well were most expanded thyroid clonotypes above 0.001 frequency.

Sequenced sample: peripheral blood. This TCR derives from a woman aged 18-35 years with stable Graves' hyperthyroidism. The V call is TRBV27, the J call TRBJ2-5; 8 bases are a match to TRBD2. The CDR3 here is CASSPPGGSQYF. Written as DNA, the CDR3 is TGTGCCAGCAGCCCCCCGGGGGGGTCCCAGTACTTC.